This paragraph covers one T cell receptor beta chain sequence. Its target is unknown. The CDR3 extends over 14 amino acids. The germline V gene has CDR1 PRHDT and CDR2 FYEKMQ (reference sequence). V was pared by 4 bases and J by 3 bases, with 11 bases between. This table comes from immunoSEQ multiplex PCR, and its TCRdb copy is limited to in-frame clones, with some not included. The repertoire holds fewer than 85,000 clones, with 85% to 90% as singletons. These data originate in a study of OX40 agonist ivuxolimab in advanced cancers. Study-level information: Among those enrolled, mean age was about 63 years (range about 20 to 79) and about 79% were male. Whole-study findings and limits: Nonresponders, in some cases, also had low normalized T-cell clonal expansion.

Blood samples were obtained at baseline, cycle 4 day 1, and cycle 7 day 1. The specimen comprised CD4+ or CD8+ T cells sorted from blood, sampled in a trial of the OX40 agonist ivuxolimab. This sequence originates from an adult with an advanced solid tumor such as melanoma, head and neck, liver or kidney cancer. The chain links TRBV13 to TRBJ2-3; a weak D match, TRBD1 (5 bases). CDR3 DNA sequence: TGTGCCAGCAGCTCTCTCAGGGTGACAGATACGCAGTATTTT. It yields the protein CASSSLRVTDTQYF.